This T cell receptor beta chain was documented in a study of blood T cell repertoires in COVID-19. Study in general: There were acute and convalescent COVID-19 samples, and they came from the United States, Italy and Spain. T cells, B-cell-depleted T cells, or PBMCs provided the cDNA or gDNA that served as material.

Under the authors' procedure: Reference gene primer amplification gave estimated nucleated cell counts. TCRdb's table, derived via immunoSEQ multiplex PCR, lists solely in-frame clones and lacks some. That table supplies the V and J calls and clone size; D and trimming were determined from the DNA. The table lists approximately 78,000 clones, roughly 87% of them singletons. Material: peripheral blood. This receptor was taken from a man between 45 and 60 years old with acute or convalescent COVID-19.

The chain's CDR3 is CSVQTTGETQYF. CDR3 sequence (DNA): TGCAGCGTCCAGACTACCGGGGAGACCCAGTACTTC. The chain combines TRBV29-1 with TRBJ2-5; the D gene is possibly TRBD2 (5 bases). V was clipped by 6 bases and J by 5 bases, with 13 bases between them. The CDR3 is 12 amino acids. Per germline, CDR1 SQVTM and CDR2 ANQGSEA.